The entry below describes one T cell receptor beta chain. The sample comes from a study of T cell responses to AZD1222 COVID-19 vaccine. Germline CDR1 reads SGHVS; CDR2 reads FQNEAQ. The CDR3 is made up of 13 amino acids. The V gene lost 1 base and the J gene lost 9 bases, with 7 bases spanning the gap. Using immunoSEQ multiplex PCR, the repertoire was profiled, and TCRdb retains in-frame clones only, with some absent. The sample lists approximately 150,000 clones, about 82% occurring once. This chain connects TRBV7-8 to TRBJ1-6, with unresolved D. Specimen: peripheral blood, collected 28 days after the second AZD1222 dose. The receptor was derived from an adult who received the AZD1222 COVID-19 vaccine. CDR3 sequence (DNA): TGTGCCAGCAGCTTAGTTTGGGCTTCACCCCTCCACTTT. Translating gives CASSLVWASPLHF.